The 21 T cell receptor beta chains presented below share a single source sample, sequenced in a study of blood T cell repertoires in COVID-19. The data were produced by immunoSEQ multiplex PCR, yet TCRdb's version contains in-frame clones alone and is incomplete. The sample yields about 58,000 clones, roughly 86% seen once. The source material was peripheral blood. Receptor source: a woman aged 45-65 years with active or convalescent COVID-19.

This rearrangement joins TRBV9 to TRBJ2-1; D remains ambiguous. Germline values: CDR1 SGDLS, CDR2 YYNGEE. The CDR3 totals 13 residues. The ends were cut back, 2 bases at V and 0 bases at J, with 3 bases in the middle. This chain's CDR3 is CASSVASYNEQFF. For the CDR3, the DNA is TGTGCCAGCAGCGTGGCCTCCTACAATGAGCAGTTCTTC.

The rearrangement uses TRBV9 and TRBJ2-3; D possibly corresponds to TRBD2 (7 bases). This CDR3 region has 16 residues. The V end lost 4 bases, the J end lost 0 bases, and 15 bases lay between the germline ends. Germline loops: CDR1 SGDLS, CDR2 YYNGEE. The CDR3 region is CASSPGGRVSTDTQYF. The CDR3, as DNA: TGTGCCAGCAGCCCCGGGGGGCGGGTTAGCACAGATACGCAGTATTTT.

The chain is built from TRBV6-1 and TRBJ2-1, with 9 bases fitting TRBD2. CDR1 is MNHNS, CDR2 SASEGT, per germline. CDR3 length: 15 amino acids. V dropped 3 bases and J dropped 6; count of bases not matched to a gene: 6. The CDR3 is CASSELGLASNEQFF. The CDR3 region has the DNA TGTGCCAGCAGTGAGTTGGGACTAGCCTCCAATGAGCAGTTCTTC.

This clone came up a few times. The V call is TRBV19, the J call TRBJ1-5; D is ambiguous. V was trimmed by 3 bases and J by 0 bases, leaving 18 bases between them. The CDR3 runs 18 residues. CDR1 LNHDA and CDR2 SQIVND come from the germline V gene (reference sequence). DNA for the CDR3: TGTGCCAGTAGTATCGATCCCGTCCCGAGCTATAGCAATCAGCCCCAGCATTTT. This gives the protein CASSIDPVPSYSNQPQHF.

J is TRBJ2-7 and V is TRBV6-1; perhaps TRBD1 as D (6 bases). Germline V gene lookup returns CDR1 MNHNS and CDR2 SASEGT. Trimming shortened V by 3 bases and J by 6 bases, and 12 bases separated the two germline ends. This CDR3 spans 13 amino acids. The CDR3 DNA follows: TGTGCCAGCAGTGAGACCACAGGGTTCGAGCAGTACTTC. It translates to CASSETTGFEQYF.

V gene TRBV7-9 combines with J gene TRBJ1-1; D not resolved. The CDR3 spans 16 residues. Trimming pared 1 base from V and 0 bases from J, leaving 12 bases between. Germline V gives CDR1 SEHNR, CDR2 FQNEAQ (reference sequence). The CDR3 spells CASSLGQIAMNTEAFF. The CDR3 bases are TGTGCCAGCAGCTTAGGGCAGATCGCCATGAACACTGAAGCTTTCTTT.

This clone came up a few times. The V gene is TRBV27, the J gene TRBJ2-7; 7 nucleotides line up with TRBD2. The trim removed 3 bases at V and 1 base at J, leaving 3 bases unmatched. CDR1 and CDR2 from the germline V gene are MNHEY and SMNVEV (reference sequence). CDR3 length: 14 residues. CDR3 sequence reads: CASSFTGGSYEQYF. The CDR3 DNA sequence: TGTGCCAGCAGTTTCACGGGAGGATCCTACGAGCAGTACTTC.

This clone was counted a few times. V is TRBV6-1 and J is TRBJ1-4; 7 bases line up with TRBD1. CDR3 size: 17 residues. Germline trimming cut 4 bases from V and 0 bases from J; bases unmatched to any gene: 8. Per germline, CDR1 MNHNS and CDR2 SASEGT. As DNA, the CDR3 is TGTGCCAGCAGTGCTGGGACAGTGTTTGCAACTAATGAAAAACTGTTTTTT. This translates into CASSAGTVFATNEKLFF.

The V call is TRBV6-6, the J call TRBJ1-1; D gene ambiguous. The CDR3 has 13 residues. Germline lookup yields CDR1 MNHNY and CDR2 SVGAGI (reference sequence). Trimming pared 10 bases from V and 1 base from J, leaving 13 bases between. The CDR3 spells CATTNQWNTEAFF. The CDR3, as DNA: TGTGCCACGACAAATCAGTGGAACACTGAAGCTTTCTTT.

In nucleotides, the CDR3 is TGTGCCAGCAGCCCAGGGGGCATTTTCGAAGCTTTCTTT. Protein: CASSPGGIFEAFF. The V gene is TRBV5-6, the J gene TRBJ1-1; 8 nucleotides line up with TRBD1. J gave up 8 bases and V 4 bases, and 7 bases lay outside the gene matches. The CDR3 sequence is 13 residues long. Germline values: CDR1 SGHDT, CDR2 YYEEEE.

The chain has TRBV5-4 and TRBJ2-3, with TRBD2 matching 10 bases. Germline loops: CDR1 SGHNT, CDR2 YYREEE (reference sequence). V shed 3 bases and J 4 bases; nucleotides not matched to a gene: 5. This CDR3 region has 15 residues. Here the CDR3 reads CASSSSGRAADTQYF. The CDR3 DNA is TGTGCCAGCAGCTCCAGCGGGAGGGCGGCAGATACGCAGTATTTT. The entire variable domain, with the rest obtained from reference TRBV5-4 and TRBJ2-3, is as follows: ETGVTQSPTHLIKTRGQQVTLRCSSQSGHNTVSWYQQALGQGPQFIFQYYREEENGRGNFPPRFSGLQFPNYSSELNVNALELDDSALYLCASSSSGRAADTQYFGPGTRLTVL.

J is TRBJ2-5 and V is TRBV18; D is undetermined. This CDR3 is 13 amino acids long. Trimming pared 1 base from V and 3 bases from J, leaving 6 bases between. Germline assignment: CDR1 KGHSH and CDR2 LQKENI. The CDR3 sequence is CASSPLFKETQYF. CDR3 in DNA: TGTGCCAGCTCACCACTGTTTAAAGAGACCCAGTACTTC.

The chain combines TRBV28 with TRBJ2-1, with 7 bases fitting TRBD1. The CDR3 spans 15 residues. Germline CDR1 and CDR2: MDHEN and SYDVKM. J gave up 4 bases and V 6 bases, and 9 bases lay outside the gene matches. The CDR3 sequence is CASSPGQLQYNEQFF. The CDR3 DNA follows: TGTGCCAGCAGCCCGGGACAGTTGCAATACAATGAGCAGTTCTTC.

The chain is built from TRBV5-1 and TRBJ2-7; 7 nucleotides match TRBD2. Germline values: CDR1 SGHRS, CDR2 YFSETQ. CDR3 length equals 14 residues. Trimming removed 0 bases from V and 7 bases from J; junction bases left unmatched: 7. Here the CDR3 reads CASSLAGGMWEQYF. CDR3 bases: TGCGCCAGCAGCTTGGCCGGGGGGATGTGGGAGCAGTACTTC.

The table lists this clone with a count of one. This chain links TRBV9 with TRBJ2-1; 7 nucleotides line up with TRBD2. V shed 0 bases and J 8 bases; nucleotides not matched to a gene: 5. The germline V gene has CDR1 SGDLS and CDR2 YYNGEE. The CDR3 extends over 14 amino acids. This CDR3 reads CASSVGGSGYEQFF. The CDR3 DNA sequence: TGTGCCAGCAGCGTAGGCGGGAGTGGGTATGAGCAGTTCTTC.

The CDR3 DNA reads as TGTGCCAGCAGTCCAGACGACATCCCCAACACTGAAGCTTTCTTT. Translating it yields CASSPDDIPNTEAFF. This chain joins TRBV25-1 and TRBJ1-1; D gene unclear. The CDR3 sequence is 15 residues long. V gave up 5 bases and J gave up 2 bases, with 15 bases separating them. Germline lookup yields CDR1 MGHDK and CDR2 SYGVNS.

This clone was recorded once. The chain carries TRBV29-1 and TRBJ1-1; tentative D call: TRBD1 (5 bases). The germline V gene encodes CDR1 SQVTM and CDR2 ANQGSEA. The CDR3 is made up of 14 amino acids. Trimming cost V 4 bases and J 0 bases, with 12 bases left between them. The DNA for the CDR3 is TGCAGCGTTGCCGGCGGGGCGGTGAACACTGAAGCTTTCTTT. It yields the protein CSVAGGAVNTEAFF.

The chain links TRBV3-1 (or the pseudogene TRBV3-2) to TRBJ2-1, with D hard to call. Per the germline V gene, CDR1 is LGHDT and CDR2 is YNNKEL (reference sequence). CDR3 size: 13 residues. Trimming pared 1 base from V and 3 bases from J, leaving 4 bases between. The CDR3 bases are TGTGCCAGCAGCCAAGTCCACTACAATGAGCAGTTCTTC. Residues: CASSQVHYNEQFF.

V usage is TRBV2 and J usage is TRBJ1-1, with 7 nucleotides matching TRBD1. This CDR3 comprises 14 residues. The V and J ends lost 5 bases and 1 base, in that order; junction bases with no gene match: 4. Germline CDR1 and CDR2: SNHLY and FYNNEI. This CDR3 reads CASSRQGWNTEAFF. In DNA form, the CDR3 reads TGTGCCAGCAGTCGACAGGGATGGAACACTGAAGCTTTCTTT.

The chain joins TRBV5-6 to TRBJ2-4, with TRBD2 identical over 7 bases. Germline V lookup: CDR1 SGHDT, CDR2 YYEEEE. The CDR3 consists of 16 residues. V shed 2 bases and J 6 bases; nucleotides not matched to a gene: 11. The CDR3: CASSLGGGSAGNIQYF. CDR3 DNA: TGTGCCAGCAGCTTAGGAGGCGGGAGCGCGGGAAACATTCAGTACTTC.

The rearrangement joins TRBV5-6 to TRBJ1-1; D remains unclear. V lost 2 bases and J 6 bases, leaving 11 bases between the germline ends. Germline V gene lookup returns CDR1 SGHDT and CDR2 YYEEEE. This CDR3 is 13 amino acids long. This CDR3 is CASSFSPGSEAFF. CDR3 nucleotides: TGTGCCAGCAGCTTTTCCCCCGGTTCTGAAGCTTTCTTT. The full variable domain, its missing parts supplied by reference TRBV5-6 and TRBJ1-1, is DAGVTQSPTHLIKTRGQQVTLRCSPKSGHDTVSWYQQALGQGPQFIFQYYEEEERQRGNFPDRFSGHQFPNYSSELNVNALLLGDSALYLCASSFSPGSEAFFGQGTRLTVV.